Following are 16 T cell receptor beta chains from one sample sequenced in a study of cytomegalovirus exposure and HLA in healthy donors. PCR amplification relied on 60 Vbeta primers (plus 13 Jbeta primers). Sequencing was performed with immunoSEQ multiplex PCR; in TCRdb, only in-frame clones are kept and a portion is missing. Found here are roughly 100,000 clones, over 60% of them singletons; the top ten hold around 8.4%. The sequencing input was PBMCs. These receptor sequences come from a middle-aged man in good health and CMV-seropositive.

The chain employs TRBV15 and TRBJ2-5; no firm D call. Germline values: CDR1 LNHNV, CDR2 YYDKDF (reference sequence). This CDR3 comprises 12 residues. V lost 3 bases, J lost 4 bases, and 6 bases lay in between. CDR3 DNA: TGTGCCACCAGCAGCAACGGAGAGACCCAGTACTTC. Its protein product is CATSSNGETQYF.

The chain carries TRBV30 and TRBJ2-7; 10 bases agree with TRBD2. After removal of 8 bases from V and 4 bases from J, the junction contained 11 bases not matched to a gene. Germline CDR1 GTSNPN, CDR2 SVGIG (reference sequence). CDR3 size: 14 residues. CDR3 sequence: CAGRTSGGRYEQYF. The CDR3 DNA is TGTGCCGGCAGGACTAGCGGCGGGCGGTACGAGCAGTACTTC.

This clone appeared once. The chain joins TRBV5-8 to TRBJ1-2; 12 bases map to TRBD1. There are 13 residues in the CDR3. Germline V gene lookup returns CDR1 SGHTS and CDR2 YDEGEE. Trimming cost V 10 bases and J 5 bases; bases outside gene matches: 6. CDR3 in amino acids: CAGTGGLLYGYTF. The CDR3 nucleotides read TGTGCCGGGACAGGGGGCCTGCTTTATGGCTACACCTTC.

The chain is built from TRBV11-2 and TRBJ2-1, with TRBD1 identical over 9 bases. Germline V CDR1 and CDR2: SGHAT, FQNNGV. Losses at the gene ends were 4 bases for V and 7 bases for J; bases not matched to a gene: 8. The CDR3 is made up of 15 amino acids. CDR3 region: CASSSIQGAGNEQFF. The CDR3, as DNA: TGTGCCAGCAGCTCGATACAGGGGGCAGGGAATGAGCAGTTCTTC.

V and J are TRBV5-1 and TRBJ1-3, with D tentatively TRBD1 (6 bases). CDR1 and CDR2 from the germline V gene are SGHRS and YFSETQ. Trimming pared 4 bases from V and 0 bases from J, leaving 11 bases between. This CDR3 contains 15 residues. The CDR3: CASSKTGNSGNTIYF. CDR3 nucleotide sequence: TGCGCCAGCAGCAAAACAGGGAACTCTGGAAACACCATATATTTT. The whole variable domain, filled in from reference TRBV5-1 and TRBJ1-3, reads KAGVTQTPRYLIKTRGQQVTLSCSPISGHRSVSWYQQTPGQGLQFLFEYFSETQRNKGNFPGRFSGRQFSNSRSEMNVSTLELGDSALYLCASSKTGNSGNTIYFGEGSWLTVV.

CDR3 sequence reads: CASSLEVARGNTEAFF. CDR3 nucleotides: TGTGCCAGCAGCTTAGAGGTGGCCAGGGGGAACACTGAAGCTTTCTTT. V is TRBV11-2 and J is TRBJ1-1; D perhaps matches TRBD1 (6 bases). The V gene's germline CDR1 is SGHAT and CDR2 FQNNGV. This CDR3 contains 16 residues. V lost 0 bases and J 1 base, leaving 12 bases between the germline ends.

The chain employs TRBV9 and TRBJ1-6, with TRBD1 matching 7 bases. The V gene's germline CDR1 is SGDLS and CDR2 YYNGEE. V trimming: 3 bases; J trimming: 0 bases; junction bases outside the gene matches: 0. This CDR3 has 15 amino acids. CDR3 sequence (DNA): TGTGCCAGCAGCGGACAGGGCTCCTATAATTCACCCCTCCACTTT. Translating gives CASSGQGSYNSPLHF.

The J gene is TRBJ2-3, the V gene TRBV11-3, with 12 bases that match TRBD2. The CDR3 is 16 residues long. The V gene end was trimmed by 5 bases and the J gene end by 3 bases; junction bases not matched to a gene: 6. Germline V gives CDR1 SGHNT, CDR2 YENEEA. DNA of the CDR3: TGTGCCAGCAGCACCCGACTAGCGGGAGCGACAGATACGCAGTATTTT. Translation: CASSTRLAGATDTQYF.

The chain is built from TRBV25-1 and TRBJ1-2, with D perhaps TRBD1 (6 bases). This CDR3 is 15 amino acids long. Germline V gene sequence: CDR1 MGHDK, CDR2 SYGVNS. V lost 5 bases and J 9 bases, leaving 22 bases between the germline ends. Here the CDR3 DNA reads TGTGCCAGCAGTAAATCCCTGGGCGGGGGCCCCCGCTACACCTTC. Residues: CASSKSLGGGPRYTF.

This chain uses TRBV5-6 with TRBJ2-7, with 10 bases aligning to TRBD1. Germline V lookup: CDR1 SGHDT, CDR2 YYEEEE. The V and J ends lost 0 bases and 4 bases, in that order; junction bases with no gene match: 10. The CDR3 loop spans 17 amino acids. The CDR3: CASSLGLLGTGAYEQYF. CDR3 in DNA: TGTGCCAGCAGCTTGGGGTTACTCGGGACAGGGGCATACGAGCAGTACTTC.

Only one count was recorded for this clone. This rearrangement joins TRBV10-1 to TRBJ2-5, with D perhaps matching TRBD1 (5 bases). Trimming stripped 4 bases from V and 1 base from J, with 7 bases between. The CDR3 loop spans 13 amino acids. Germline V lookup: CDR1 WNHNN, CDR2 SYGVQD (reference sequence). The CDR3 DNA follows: TGCGCCAGCAGTGCAGGGTTCCAAGAGACCCAGTACTTC. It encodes CASSAGFQETQYF.

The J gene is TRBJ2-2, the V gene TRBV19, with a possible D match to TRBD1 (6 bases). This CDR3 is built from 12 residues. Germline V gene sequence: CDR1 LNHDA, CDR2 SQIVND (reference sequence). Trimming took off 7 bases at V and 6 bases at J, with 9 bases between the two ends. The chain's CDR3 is CASNTGPGELFF. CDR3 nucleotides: TGTGCCAGTAATACAGGGCCCGGGGAGCTGTTTTTT.

CDR3 sequence (DNA): TGTGCCAGCAGCCTCGGTGCAGGAACTTACGAGCAGTACTTC. Translation gives CASSLGAGTYEQYF. The chain combines TRBV9 with TRBJ2-7, with D uncertain. Germline V gene data show CDR1 as SGDLS and CDR2 as YYNGEE. The CDR3 contains 14 residues. Trimming pared 4 bases from V and 4 bases from J, leaving 15 bases between.

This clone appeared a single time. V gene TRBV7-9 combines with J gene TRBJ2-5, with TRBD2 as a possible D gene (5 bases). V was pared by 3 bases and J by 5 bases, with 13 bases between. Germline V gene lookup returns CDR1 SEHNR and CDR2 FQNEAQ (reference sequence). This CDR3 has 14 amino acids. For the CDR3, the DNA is TGTGCCAGCAGCTTGATAGTGTCGGGGGAGACCCAGTACTTC. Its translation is CASSLIVSGETQYF.

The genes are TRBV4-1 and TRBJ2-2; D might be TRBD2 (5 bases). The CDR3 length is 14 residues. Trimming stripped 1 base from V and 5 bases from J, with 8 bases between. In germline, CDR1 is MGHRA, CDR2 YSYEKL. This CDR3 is CASSQGGLTGELFF. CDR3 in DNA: TGCGCCAGCAGCCAAGGCGGGTTAACCGGGGAGCTGTTTTTT.

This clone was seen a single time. CDR3 sequence (DNA): TGTGCCAGCAGCTTAGCAGGGGCACACACAGATACGCAGTATTTT. It codes for CASSLAGAHTDTQYF. The chain has TRBV7-6 and TRBJ2-3; D is possibly TRBD1 (5 bases). Germline V gene sequence: CDR1 SGHVS, CDR2 FNYEAQ. V was cut by 0 bases and J by 2 bases, with 9 bases left in between. The CDR3 runs to 15 residues.